This T cell receptor (beta chain) was captured by sequencing in a study of beta chain features in type 1 diabetes. Findings and caveats of the study: Shorter templates may be favored by PCR, equally so in patients and controls.

Every isolated RNA sample was fully reverse transcribed, so sequencing captured expressed TCRB transcripts. Sequencing used immunoSEQ multiplex PCR; TCRdb keeps in-frame clones, though not all of them. This repertoire shows just over 600,000 clones, about a sixth found once; its top ten account for about 0.086%. This clone was counted between two and nine times. Its antigen is undetermined. In germline, CDR1 is SQVTM, CDR2 ANQGSEA. Trimming took off 4 bases at V and 2 bases at J, with 11 bases between the two ends. The CDR3 loop spans 13 amino acids. The chain employs TRBV29-1 and TRBJ1-2; D possibly corresponds to TRBD1 (6 bases). The clonotype originates from a man younger than 30 in good health. Sequenced input: naive CD4+ T cells from blood. The DNA of the CDR3 is TGCAGCGTTGGGACAGTGACAAACTATGGCTACACCTTC. Protein sequence: CSVGTVTNYGYTF.